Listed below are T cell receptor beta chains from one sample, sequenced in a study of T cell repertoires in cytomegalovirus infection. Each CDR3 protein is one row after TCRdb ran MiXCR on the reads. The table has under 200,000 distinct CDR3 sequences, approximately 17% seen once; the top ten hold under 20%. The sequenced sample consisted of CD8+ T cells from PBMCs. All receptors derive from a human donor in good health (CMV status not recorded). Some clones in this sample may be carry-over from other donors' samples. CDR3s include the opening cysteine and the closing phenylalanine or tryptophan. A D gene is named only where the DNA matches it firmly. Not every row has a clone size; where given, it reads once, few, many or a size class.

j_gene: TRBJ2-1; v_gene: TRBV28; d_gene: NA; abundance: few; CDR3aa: CASSPRKSYNEQFF; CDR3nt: TGTGCCAGCAGTCCCCGGAAATCCTACAATGAGCAGTTCTTC
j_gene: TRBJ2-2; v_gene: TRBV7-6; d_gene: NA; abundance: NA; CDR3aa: CASSLVAGTGELFF; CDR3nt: TGTGCCAGCAGCTTAGTAGCAGGAACCGGGGAGCTGTTTTTT
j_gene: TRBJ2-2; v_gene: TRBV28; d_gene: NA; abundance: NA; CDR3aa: CATATYTGELFF; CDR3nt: TGTGCCACCGCCACCTACACCGGGGAGCTGTTTTTT
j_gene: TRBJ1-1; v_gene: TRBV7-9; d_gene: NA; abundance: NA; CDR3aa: CASSQAGVTEAFF; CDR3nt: TGTGCCAGCAGTCAAGCCGGGGTTACTGAAGCTTTCTTT
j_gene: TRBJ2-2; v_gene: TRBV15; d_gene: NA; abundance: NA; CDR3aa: CATSVDRNTGELFF; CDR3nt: TGTGCCACCAGCGTCGACAGGAACACCGGGGAGCTGTTTTTT
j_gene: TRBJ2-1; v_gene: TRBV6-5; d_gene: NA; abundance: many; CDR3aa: CASSYSKLAEQFF; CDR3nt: TGTGCCAGCAGTTACTCAAAACTAGCTGAGCAGTTCTTC
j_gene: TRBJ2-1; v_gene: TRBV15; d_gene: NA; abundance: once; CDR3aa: CATSREDNEQFF; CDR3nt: TGTGCCACCAGCAGAGAGGACAATGAGCAGTTCTTC
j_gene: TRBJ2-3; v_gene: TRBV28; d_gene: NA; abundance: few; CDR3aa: CASSLSDGWGSDTQYF; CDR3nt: TGTGCCAGCAGTTTATCCGACGGGTGGGGCTCAGATACGCAGTATTTT
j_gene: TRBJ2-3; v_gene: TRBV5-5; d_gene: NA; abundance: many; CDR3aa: CASSFTSGGTEDTQYF; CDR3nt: TGTGCCAGCAGCTTCACATCAGGGGGGACCGAAGATACGCAGTATTTT
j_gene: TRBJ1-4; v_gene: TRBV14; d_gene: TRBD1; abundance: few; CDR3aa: CASSTRDRPTTNEKLFF; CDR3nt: TGTGCCAGCAGCACCCGGGACAGACCAACAACTAATGAAAAACTGTTTTTT
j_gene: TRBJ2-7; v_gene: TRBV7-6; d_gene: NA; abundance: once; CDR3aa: CASSPRAGGHEQYF; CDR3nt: TGTGCCAGCAGCCCCCGGGCTGGGGGTCACGAGCAGTACTTC
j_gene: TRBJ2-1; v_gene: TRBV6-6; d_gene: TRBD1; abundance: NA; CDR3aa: CASSYSPGQFNNEQFF; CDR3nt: TGTGCCAGCAGTTACTCGCCGGGACAGTTCAACAATGAGCAGTTCTTC
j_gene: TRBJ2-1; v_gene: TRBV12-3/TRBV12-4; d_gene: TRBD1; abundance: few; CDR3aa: CASSLVGTGRYNEQFF; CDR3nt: TGTGCCAGCAGTTTAGTTGGGACAGGGAGATACAATGAGCAGTTCTTC
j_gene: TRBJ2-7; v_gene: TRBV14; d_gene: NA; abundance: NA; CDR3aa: CASSQVGTMGPFGEQYF; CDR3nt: TGTGCCAGCAGCCAAGTGGGCACTATGGGACCTTTTGGCGAGCAGTACTTC
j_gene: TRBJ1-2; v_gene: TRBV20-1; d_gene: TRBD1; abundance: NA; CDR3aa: CSARPDRGYDYGYTF; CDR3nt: TGCAGTGCTAGACCTGACAGGGGTTACGACTATGGCTACACCTTC